This TCR beta chain was documented in a study of blood T cell repertoires in COVID-19. Study as a whole: PBMCs, B-cell-depleted T cells, or T cells were the source of the cDNA or gDNA that made up the material.

In the authors' methods: Counts of nucleated cells, estimated from reference gene primer amplification, were obtained. Repertoires were generated with immunoSEQ multiplex PCR, while TCRdb's copy carries only in-frame clones and drops some. V, J and clone size reflect that table, while D and trimming were determined from the DNA. The sample lists 250,000 to 300,000 clones; approximately 90% were seen once. V was pared by 6 bases and J by 6 bases, with 12 bases between. Germline V lookup: CDR1 SNHLY, CDR2 FYNNEI. The CDR3 consists of 12 residues. Sample: peripheral blood. V gene TRBV2 combines with J gene TRBJ2-7; no reliable D call. This sequence was found in a woman between 40 and 50 years old who had recovered from COVID-19. The CDR3 here is CASRRLSLEQYF. CDR3 nucleotides: TGTGCCAGCAGGCGGCTTTCCCTCGAGCAGTACTTC.